This TCR beta chain was sequenced in a study of beta chain features in type 1 diabetes. Study-level background: Age, gender, cell numbers and subset yield matched between patients and controls. General study points: In the patient group, naive, central memory and Treg TCRB repertoires seemed more alike than in the healthy donor group. A pattern of fewer insertions and more deletions at VDJ junctions was seen in type 1 diabetes patients. In all four CD4+ subsets, TCRB CDR3 length was significantly, moderately reduced in type 1 diabetes.

A note on this clone: Antigen: not known.

Reverse transcription of all isolated RNA meant that expressed TCRB transcripts were sequenced. Clones were sequenced by immunoSEQ multiplex PCR, and TCRdb holds only the in-frame ones, with some missing. The sample has around 250,000 clones; 14% are singletons. The germline gives CDR1 SGDLS, CDR2 YYNGEE. CDR3 length: 13 amino acids. Trimming took 3 bases from V and 4 from J, leaving 10 bases between them. The TCR sequence derives from a man aged 25-45 years with type 1 diabetes. The source material was naive CD4+ T cells from blood. This chain connects TRBV9 to TRBJ1-1, with D perhaps matching TRBD1 (6 bases). The CDR3 region is CASSAQGSTEAFF. For the CDR3, the DNA is TGTGCCAGCAGCGCACAGGGATCCACTGAAGCTTTCTTT.